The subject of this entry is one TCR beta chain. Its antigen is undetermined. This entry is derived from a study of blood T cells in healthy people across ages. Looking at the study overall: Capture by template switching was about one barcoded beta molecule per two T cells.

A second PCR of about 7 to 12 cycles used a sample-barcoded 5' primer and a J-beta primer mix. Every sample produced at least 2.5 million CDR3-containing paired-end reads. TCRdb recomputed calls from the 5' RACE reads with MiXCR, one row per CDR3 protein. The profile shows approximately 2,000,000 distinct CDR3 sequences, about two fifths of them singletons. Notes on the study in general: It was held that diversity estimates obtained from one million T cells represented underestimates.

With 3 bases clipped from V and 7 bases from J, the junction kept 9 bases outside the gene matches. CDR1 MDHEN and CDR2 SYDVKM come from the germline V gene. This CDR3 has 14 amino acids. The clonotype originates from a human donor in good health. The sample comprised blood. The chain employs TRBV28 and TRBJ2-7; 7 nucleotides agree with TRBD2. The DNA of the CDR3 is TGTGCCAGCAGTTTCGCGGGGGACTTTAGGGAGCAGTACTTC. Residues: CASSFAGDFREQYF.